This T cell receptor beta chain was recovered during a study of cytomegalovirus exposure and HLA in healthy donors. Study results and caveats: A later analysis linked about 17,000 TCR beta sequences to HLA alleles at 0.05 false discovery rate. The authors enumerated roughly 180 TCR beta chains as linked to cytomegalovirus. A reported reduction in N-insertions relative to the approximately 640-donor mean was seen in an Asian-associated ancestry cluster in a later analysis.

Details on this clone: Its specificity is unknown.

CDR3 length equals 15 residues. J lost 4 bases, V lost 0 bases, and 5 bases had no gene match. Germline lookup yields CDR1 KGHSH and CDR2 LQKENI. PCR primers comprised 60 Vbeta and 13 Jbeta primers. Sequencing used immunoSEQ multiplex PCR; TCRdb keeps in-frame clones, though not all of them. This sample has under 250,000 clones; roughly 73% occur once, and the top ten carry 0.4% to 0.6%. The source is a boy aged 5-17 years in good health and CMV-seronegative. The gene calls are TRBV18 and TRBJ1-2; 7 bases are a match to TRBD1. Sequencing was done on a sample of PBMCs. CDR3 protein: CASSPPNRGGYGYTF. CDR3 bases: TGTGCCAGCTCACCACCGAACAGGGGAGGCTATGGCTACACCTTC.